This T cell receptor beta chain appears in the sequencing data of a study of T-cell reconstitution after alpha-beta-depleted transplantation in children. Overall study findings and caveats: Newly made T cells mostly supplied T-cell counts and diversity one year after transplant.

This clonotype was seen a handful of times. The antigen is undetermined. Molecular barcoding with unique molecular identifiers was used for the TCRbeta library. From the PCR reads, TCRdb called clonotypes with MiXCR, one entry per CDR3 protein. Of 330,000 or so distinct CDR3 sequences listed, over 9% are singletons. Deletions cut 5 bases from V and 3 bases from J, with 12 bases between. The CDR3 extends over 14 amino acids. Sample: PBMCs, taken before TCRalphabeta/CD19-depleted stem cell transplant. This sequence was found in a boy under two years old with acute myeloid leukemia, due to receive a stem cell transplant. J is TRBJ2-3 and V is TRBV12-3 or TRBV12-4; TRBD2 might be the D (5 bases). The CDR3 region is CASSPGMRTDTQYF. CDR3 coding DNA: TGTGCCAGCAGTCCGGGGATGCGGACAGATACGCAGTATTTT.